What follows are 4 T cell receptor beta chains derived from one specimen sequenced in a study of a mutant IDH1 vaccine in newly diagnosed glioma. The protocol was immunoSEQ multiplex PCR, while the TCRdb copy is restricted to in-frame clones and leaves out a portion. Of around 37,000 clones listed, about 78% are singletons. Specified time point: baseline, week 1 (first vaccination visit). Treatment indicated: pre-vaccination baseline after standard-of-care therapy. The sequences come from PBMCs, collected from a glioma patient treated with radiotherapy, temozolomide or both. The source is a man aged 35-49 years with glioma. Some clones in this sample may be carry-over from other donors' samples.

The chain uses TRBV5-1 and TRBJ1-2, with D unclear. The germline CDR1 and CDR2 sequences are SGHRS and YFSETQ. This CDR3 comprises 14 residues. V lost 1 base to trimming and J lost 2 bases, with 9 bases between them. The CDR3 sequence is CASSLIGGNYGYTF. CDR3 coding DNA: TGCGCCAGCAGCTTGATCGGAGGGAACTATGGCTACACCTTC.

This clone has only one observation. The chain carries TRBV7-6 and TRBJ2-2; unclear D gene. The V gene's germline CDR1 is SGHVS and CDR2 FNYEAQ. The V end lost 4 bases, the J end lost 0 bases, and 3 bases lay between the germline ends. This CDR3 contains 13 residues. CDR3 loop: CASSSANTGELFF. CDR3 nucleotide sequence: TGTGCCAGCAGCTCGGCGAACACCGGGGAGCTGTTTTTT.

V gene TRBV15 combines with J gene TRBJ2-7; 7 bases line up with TRBD1. Germline V gives CDR1 LNHNV, CDR2 YYDKDF (reference sequence). The CDR3 consists of 13 residues. The V gene end was trimmed by 8 bases and the J gene end by 2 bases; junction bases not matched to a gene: 6. This chain's CDR3 is CATSWQGAYEQYF. CDR3 nucleotides: TGTGCCACCTCATGGCAGGGGGCCTACGAGCAGTACTTC.

The chain is built from TRBV19 and TRBJ1-2; D call uncertain. The CDR3 has 13 amino acids. V dropped 4 bases and J dropped 7 bases, with 13 bases sitting between them. Germline V gene data show CDR1 as LNHDA and CDR2 as SQIVND (reference sequence). CDR3 sequence reads: CASSSPPRSGYTF. The CDR3 DNA reads as TGTGCCAGTAGTAGTCCCCCAAGGTCTGGCTACACCTTC.